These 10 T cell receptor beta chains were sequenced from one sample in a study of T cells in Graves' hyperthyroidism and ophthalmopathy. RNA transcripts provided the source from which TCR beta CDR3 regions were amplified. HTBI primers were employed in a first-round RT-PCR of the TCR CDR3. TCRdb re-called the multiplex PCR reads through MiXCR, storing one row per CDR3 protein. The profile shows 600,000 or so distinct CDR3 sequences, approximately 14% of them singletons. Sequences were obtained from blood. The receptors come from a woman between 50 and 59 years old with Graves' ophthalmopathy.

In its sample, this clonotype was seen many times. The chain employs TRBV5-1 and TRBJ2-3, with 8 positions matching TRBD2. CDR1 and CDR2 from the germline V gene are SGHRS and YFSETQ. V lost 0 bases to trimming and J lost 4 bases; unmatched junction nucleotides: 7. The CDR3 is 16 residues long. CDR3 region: CASSLVTSGVADTQYF. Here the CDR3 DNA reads TGCGCCAGCAGCTTGGTTACTAGCGGAGTGGCAGATACGCAGTATTTT.

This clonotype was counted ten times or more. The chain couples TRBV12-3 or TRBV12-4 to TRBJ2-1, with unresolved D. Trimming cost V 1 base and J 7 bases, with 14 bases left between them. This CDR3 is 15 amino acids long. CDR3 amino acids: CASSLGSGDWNEQFF. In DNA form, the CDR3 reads TGTGCCAGCAGTTTAGGTTCCGGAGACTGGAATGAGCAGTTCTTC.

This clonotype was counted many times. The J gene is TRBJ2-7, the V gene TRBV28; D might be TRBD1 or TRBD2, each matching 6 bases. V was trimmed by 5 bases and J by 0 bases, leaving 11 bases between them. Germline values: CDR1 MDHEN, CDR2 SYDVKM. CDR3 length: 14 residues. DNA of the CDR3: TGTGCCAGCAGTAACCGGGGGCCCTCCTACGAGCAGTACTTC. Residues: CASSNRGPSYEQYF.

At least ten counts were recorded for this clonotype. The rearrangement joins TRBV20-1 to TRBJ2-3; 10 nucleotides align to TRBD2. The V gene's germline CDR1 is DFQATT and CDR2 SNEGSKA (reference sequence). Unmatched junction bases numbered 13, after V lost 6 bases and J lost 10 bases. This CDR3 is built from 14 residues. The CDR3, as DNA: TGCAGTGCCCTGGGACTAGCGTCATCCAATGCGCAGTATTTT. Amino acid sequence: CSALGLASSNAQYF.

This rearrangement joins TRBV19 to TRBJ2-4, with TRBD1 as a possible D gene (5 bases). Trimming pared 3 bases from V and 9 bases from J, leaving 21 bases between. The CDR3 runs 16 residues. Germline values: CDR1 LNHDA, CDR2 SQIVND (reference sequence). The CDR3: CASSIPIGVRRGIQYF. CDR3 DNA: TGTGCCAGTAGTATCCCAATAGGGGTCAGACGTGGCATTCAGTACTTC.

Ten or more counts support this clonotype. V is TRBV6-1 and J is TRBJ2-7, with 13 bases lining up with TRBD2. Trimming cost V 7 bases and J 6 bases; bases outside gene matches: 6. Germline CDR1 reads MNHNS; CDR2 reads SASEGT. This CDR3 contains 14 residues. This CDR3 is CASTSGLAGVEQYF. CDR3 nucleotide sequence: TGTGCCAGCACTAGCGGACTAGCGGGAGTCGAGCAGTACTTC.

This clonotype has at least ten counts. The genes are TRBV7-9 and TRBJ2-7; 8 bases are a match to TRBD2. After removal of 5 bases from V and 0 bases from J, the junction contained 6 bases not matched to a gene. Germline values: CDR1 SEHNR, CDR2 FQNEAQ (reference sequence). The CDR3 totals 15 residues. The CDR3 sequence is CASSPTSGASYEQYF. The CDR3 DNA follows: TGTGCCAGCAGCCCAACTAGCGGAGCCTCCTACGAGCAGTACTTC.

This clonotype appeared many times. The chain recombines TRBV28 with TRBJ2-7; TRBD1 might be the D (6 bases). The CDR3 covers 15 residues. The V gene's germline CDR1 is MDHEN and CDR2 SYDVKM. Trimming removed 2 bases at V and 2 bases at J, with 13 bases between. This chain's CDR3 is CASSLRDMGTYEQYF. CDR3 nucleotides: TGTGCCAGCAGTTTACGGGACATGGGGACCTACGAGCAGTACTTC.

The CDR3 is CASSDSGGPQHF. DNA for the CDR3: TGTGCCAGCAGTGACTCTGGTGGGCCCCAGCATTTT. V and J are TRBV2 and TRBJ1-5; D gene uncertain. Germline CDR1 reads SNHLY; CDR2 reads FYNNEI. This CDR3 spans 12 amino acids. V lost 3 bases and J 9 bases, leaving 9 bases between the germline ends.

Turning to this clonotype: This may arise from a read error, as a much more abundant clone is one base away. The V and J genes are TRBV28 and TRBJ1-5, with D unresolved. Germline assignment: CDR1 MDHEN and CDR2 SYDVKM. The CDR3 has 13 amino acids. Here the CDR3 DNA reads TGTGCCAGCACTGCAGGTCGAAATCTGCCCCAGCATTTT. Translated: CASTAGRNLPQHF.